Below, 22 T cell receptor beta chains from the same sample are listed, as sequenced in a study of T cell responses to AZD1222 COVID-19 vaccine. Using immunoSEQ multiplex PCR, the repertoire was profiled, and TCRdb retains in-frame clones only, with some absent. The sample records about 150,000 clones, roughly 94% being singletons. The source was peripheral blood, collected on day 0 of AZD1222 vaccination. All receptors come from an adult in good health.

The chain uses TRBV6-5 and TRBJ2-3; D not certain. There are 15 residues in the CDR3. V was trimmed by 1 base and J by 2 bases, leaving 10 bases between them. The germline CDR1 and CDR2 sequences are MNHEY and SVGAGI. The CDR3 DNA is TGTGCCAGCAGTTACTTACGTGGAACCACAGATACGCAGTATTTT. It yields the protein CASSYLRGTTDTQYF.

This clone was detected only once. The V gene is TRBV4-1, the J gene TRBJ1-2, with D possibly being TRBD1 (5 bases). This CDR3 comprises 14 residues. Germline-derived CDR1 and CDR2 are MGHRA and YSYEKL. Trimming took off 4 bases at V and 6 bases at J, with 15 bases between the two ends. The CDR3 sequence: CASSPVGGGDGYTF. The CDR3, as DNA: TGCGCCAGCAGCCCCGTCGGGGGAGGTGATGGCTACACCTTC.

This clone was seen only once. The chain joins TRBV5-1 to TRBJ1-1; D remains unclear. The germline V and J ends were trimmed by 0 bases and 1 base, with 4 bases remaining between them. The germline gives CDR1 SGHRS, CDR2 YFSETQ. The CDR3 has 13 amino acids. DNA of the CDR3: TGCGCCAGCAGCTTGGGGAAGAACACTGAAGCTTTCTTT. Translating it yields CASSLGKNTEAFF.

The gene calls are TRBV7-8 and TRBJ2-7; D is possibly TRBD1 (6 bases). This CDR3 has 15 residues. V was clipped by 5 bases and J by 3 bases, with 17 bases between them. In germline, CDR1 is SGHVS, CDR2 FQNEAQ. CDR3 bases: TGTGCCAGCAGCGCGGCCGGGACATATAACTACGAGCAGTACTTC. Translated, it gives CASSAAGTYNYEQYF.

This chain's CDR3 is CASSLSGGFYNEQFF. CDR3 nucleotides: TGTGCCAGCAGTTTATCGGGGGGTTTCTACAATGAGCAGTTCTTC. The chain links TRBV27 to TRBJ2-1; D might be TRBD2 (6 bases). V lost 0 bases and J 3 bases, leaving 9 bases between the germline ends. Germline assignment: CDR1 MNHEY and CDR2 SMNVEV (reference sequence). The CDR3 runs 15 residues.

The rearrangement uses TRBV6-5 and TRBJ1-5; 9 bases are shared with TRBD1. Looked up from germline, CDR1 is MNHEY and CDR2 is SVGAGI. The CDR3 consists of 15 residues. The V gene end was trimmed by 6 bases and the J gene end by 3 bases; junction bases not matched to a gene: 6. CDR3 in amino acids: CASRPGQGYNQPQHF. The CDR3, as DNA: TGTGCCAGCAGGCCGGGACAGGGTTACAATCAGCCCCAGCATTTT.

Here the CDR3 DNA reads TGTGCCACCAGTGATACCTACATCAGCGGGGGAATCACAGATACGCAGTATTTT. Amino acids: CATSDTYISGGITDTQYF. The chain joins TRBV24-1 to TRBJ2-3, with 8 nucleotides matching TRBD2. Trimming cost V 3 bases and J 2 bases; bases outside gene matches: 12. There are 18 residues in the CDR3. Germline CDR1 reads KGHDR; CDR2 reads SFDVKD.

The rearrangement uses TRBV12-5 and TRBJ1-5; D is unclear. CDR3 length: 15 residues. CDR1 LGHNT and CDR2 FRNRAP come from the germline V gene. V was trimmed by 1 base and J by 1 base, leaving 8 bases between them. This chain's CDR3 is CASGLEPRSNQPQHF. The DNA of the CDR3 is TGTGCTAGTGGTTTGGAACCACGGAGCAATCAGCCCCAGCATTTT.

The gene calls are TRBV4-2 and TRBJ2-5; a weak D match, TRBD1 (5 bases). The CDR3 totals 15 residues. V lost 0 bases, J lost 6 bases, and 14 bases lay in between. CDR1 is LGHNA, CDR2 YNFKEQ, per germline. The CDR3 coding sequence is TGTGCCAGCAGCCAAGATAGGGGCAGGGAAAAGACCCAGTACTTC. Encoded protein: CASSQDRGREKTQYF.

The V gene is TRBV5-1, the J gene TRBJ2-5; TRBD1 matches 8 bases. This CDR3 region has 16 residues. Germline values: CDR1 SGHRS, CDR2 YFSETQ. J was trimmed by 5 bases and V by 4 bases; bases with no gene match: 13. DNA of the CDR3: TGCGCCAGCAGCACCGACCGACAGGGGCCGGGGGAGACCCAGTACTTC. Translation gives CASSTDRQGPGETQYF.

This chain connects TRBV10-2 to TRBJ1-2, with 12 bases matching TRBD1. Germline assignment: CDR1 WSHSY and CDR2 SAAADI. The CDR3 totals 14 residues. The V segment lost 7 bases and the J segment 4 bases; nucleotides outside the gene matches: 4. This CDR3 reads CASTAGQGAYGYTF. CDR3 bases: TGCGCCAGCACCGCGGGACAGGGGGCCTATGGCTACACCTTC.

This clone was detected a few times. The V gene is TRBV28, the J gene TRBJ1-1; TRBD1 agrees at 7 bases. V lost 3 bases to trimming and J lost 0 bases; unmatched junction nucleotides: 10. Germline CDR1 reads MDHEN; CDR2 reads SYDVKM. The CDR3 extends over 17 amino acids. CDR3 residues: CASSFGTDFFMNTEAFF. CDR3 DNA: TGTGCCAGCAGTTTTGGGACAGACTTCTTTATGAACACTGAAGCTTTCTTT.

This chain joins TRBV25-1 and TRBJ1-1, with D uncertain. The V gene's germline CDR1 is MGHDK and CDR2 SYGVNS. V shed 7 bases and J shed 1 base, with 13 bases lying between them. The CDR3 loop spans 14 amino acids. CDR3 sequence reads: CASTQGLANTEAFF. In DNA, the CDR3 is TGTGCCAGCACTCAAGGATTGGCGAACACTGAAGCTTTCTTT.

The V call is TRBV4-2, the J call TRBJ1-2; the match to TRBD1 covers 7 bases. J lost 0 bases, V lost 6 bases, and 10 bases had no gene match. This CDR3 contains 16 residues. CDR1 is LGHNA, CDR2 YNFKEQ, per germline. The CDR3 DNA sequence: TGTGCCAGCAGTTTACAGGGGTTAGGGACTAACTATGGCTACACCTTC. Protein sequence: CASSLQGLGTNYGYTF.

The rearrangement links TRBV5-4 to TRBJ1-2; 7 positions match TRBD1. CDR3 size: 14 residues. The J segment lost 4 bases and the V segment lost 1 base, leaving 4 bases of the junction unmatched. Germline CDR1 and CDR2: SGHNT and YYREEE (reference sequence). The CDR3 coding sequence is TGTGCCAGCAGCTTGACAGGGGCCGTCTATGGCTACACCTTC. Translating gives CASSLTGAVYGYTF.

This clone was seen a single time. The chain joins TRBV7-9 to TRBJ1-6; a weak D match, TRBD1 (6 bases). CDR1 is SEHNR and CDR2 is FQNEAQ in the germline V gene (reference sequence). The germline V and J ends were trimmed by 5 bases and 9 bases, with 17 bases remaining between them. CDR3 length: 15 amino acids. This CDR3 is CASSDTDRLSSPLHF. CDR3 coding DNA: TGTGCCAGCAGCGACACTGACAGGTTAAGTTCACCCCTCCACTTT.

The CDR3 DNA reads TGTGCCACCAGCAGAACCCGGTTGGAGACCCAGTACTTC. Its protein product is CATSRTRLETQYF. J is TRBJ2-5 and V is TRBV15; D gene unclear. The CDR3 is 13 amino acids. Looked up from germline, CDR1 is LNHNV and CDR2 is YYDKDF (reference sequence). The V end lost 2 bases, the J end lost 5 bases, and 9 bases lay between the germline ends.

The chain employs TRBV19 and TRBJ2-2; 9 bases fit TRBD2. The CDR3 has 16 amino acids. Germline V gene sequence: CDR1 LNHDA, CDR2 SQIVND (reference sequence). The V segment lost 2 bases and the J segment 5 bases; nucleotides outside the gene matches: 6. The CDR3 DNA is TGTGCCAGTAGTATAAGTCCTAGCGGGGTGACCGGGGAGCTGTTTTTT. Translated, it gives CASSISPSGVTGELFF.

The rearrangement uses TRBV23-1 and TRBJ1-2, with D possibly matching TRBD1 (6 bases). TRBV23-1 qualifies as an ORF whose function is uncertain. V lost 0 bases to trimming and J lost 4 bases, with 12 bases between them. The CDR3 spans 15 residues. In nucleotides, the CDR3 is TGCGCCAGCAGTCAATCGGGGGGGCGCGCCTATGGCTACACCTTC. Translating gives CASSQSGGRAYGYTF.

The chain couples TRBV7-8 to TRBJ1-5; D is perhaps TRBD1 (6 bases). Per germline, CDR1 SGHVS and CDR2 FQNEAQ. There are 15 residues in the CDR3. V was pared by 2 bases and J by 4 bases, with 12 bases between. The CDR3 here is CASSLWGQLNQPQHF. CDR3 nucleotides: TGTGCCAGCAGCTTATGGGGGCAGTTGAATCAGCCCCAGCATTTT.

The V gene is TRBV4-3, the J gene TRBJ2-7, with D tentatively TRBD2 (5 bases). Germline CDR1 reads LGHNA; CDR2 reads YSLEER. The germline V and J ends were trimmed by 0 bases and 6 bases, with 12 bases remaining between them. The CDR3 contains 14 residues. CDR3 sequence reads: CASSQDAGSGEQYF. In nucleotides, the CDR3 is TGCGCCAGCAGCCAAGACGCGGGCTCCGGCGAGCAGTACTTC.

V usage is TRBV27 and J usage is TRBJ2-5; D gene unclear. The V gene lost 3 bases and the J gene lost 1 base, with 9 bases spanning the gap. Germline CDR1 MNHEY, CDR2 SMNVEV (reference sequence). The CDR3 has 14 residues. CDR3 amino acids: CASSFLASQETQYF. In nucleotides, the CDR3 is TGTGCCAGCAGTTTTCTGGCTAGCCAAGAGACCCAGTACTTC.